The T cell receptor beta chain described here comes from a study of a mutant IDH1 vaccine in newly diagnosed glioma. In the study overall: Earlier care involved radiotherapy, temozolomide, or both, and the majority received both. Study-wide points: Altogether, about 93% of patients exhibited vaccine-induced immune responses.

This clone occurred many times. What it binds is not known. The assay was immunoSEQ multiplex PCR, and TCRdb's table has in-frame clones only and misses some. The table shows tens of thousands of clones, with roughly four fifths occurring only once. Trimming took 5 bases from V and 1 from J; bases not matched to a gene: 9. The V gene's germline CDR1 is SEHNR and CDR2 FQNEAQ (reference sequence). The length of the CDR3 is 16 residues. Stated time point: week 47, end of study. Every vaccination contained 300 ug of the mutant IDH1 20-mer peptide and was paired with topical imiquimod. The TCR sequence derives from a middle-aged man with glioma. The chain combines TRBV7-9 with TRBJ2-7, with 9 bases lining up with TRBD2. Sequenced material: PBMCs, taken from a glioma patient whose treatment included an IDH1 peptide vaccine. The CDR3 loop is CASSPPASGISYEQYF. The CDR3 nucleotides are TGTGCCAGCAGCCCCCCGGCTAGCGGGATATCCTACGAGCAGTACTTC. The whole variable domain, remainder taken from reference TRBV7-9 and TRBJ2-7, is DTGVSQNPRHKITKRGQNVTFRCDPISEHNRLYWYRQTLGQGPEFLTYFQNEAQLEKSRLLSDRFSAERPKGSFSTLEIQRTEQGDSAMYLCASSPPASGISYEQYFGPGTRLTVT.